This passage covers 23 T cell receptor beta chains from one sample sequenced in a study of shared clonotypes between healthy human individuals. Assay: immunoSEQ multiplex PCR; the TCRdb copy retains only in-frame clones and omits some. The sample holds some 1.4 million clones, roughly 96% seen once. What was sequenced was naive CD4+ T cells sorted from blood. The subset is: CD45RA+ positively selected. The receptors were gathered from a man in his thirties or forties in good health.

The chain employs TRBV29-1 and TRBJ1-5; TRBD1 might be the D (5 bases). V was trimmed by 4 bases and J by 0 bases, leaving 10 bases between them. CDR3 length equals 14 residues. The V gene's germline CDR1 is SQVTM and CDR2 ANQGSEA. The CDR3 nucleotides read TGCAGCGTTGGGGACGGCAATAGCAATCAGCCCCAGCATTTT. This encodes CSVGDGNSNQPQHF.

The V and J genes are TRBV13 and TRBJ1-1; 9 nucleotides line up with TRBD1. V dropped 6 bases and J dropped 6; count of bases not matched to a gene: 11. CDR3 length: 15 residues. The germline V gene has CDR1 PRHDT and CDR2 FYEKMQ (reference sequence). DNA for the CDR3: TGTGCCAGCAGTAGGGCCACAGGGGGCGTCCCTGAAGCTTTCTTT. Translated: CASSRATGGVPEAFF.

The CDR3 here is CASSLSAETQYF. Here the CDR3 DNA reads TGTGCCAGCAGCTTATCCGCAGAGACCCAGTACTTC. The chain carries TRBV7-2 and TRBJ2-5; D ambiguous. The germline V and J ends were trimmed by 2 bases and 4 bases, with 5 bases remaining between them. This CDR3 comprises 12 residues. CDR1 is SGHTA, CDR2 FQGNSA, per germline. The full variable domain, completed using reference TRBV7-2 and TRBJ2-5, is GAGVSQSPSNKVTEKGKDVELRCDPISGHTALYWYRQSLGQGLEFLIYFQGNSAPDKSGLPSDRFSAERTGGSVSTLTIQRTQQEDSAVYLCASSLSAETQYFGPGTRLLVL.

V usage is TRBV7-2 and J usage is TRBJ1-2; D may be TRBD1 (5 bases). Trimming shortened V by 3 bases and J by 7 bases, and 15 bases separated the two germline ends. CDR1 is SGHTA and CDR2 is FQGNSA in the germline V gene. The CDR3 runs 14 residues. Here the CDR3 reads CASSFGAVGVGYTF. The CDR3 DNA follows: TGTGCCAGCAGCTTCGGGGCTGTGGGGGTTGGCTACACCTTC.

Worth noting for this clone: Other DNA sequences in this sample translate to the same CDR3. This chain joins TRBV7-9 and TRBJ2-5, with 8 bases that match TRBD1. Per germline, CDR1 SEHNR and CDR2 FQNEAQ (reference sequence). The CDR3 covers 14 residues. J lost 2 bases, V lost 5 bases, and 4 bases had no gene match. CDR3 amino acids: CASSLRQGQETQYF. The CDR3 DNA sequence: TGTGCCAGCAGCCTAAGACAGGGGCAAGAGACCCAGTACTTC.

A remark on this clone: Other DNA sequences in this sample translate to the same CDR3. V gene TRBV28 combines with J gene TRBJ1-1, with D unresolved. The CDR3 length is 14 residues. Trimming cost V 3 bases and J 1 base, with 9 bases left between them. Germline lookup yields CDR1 MDHEN and CDR2 SYDVKM. The DNA for the CDR3 is TGTGCCAGCAGTTTGGGTGGCCCGAACACTGAAGCTTTCTTT. This codes for CASSLGGPNTEAFF.

V is TRBV7-8 and J is TRBJ2-2, with D maybe TRBD1 (7 bases). Trimming took off 4 bases at V and 7 bases at J, with 16 bases between the two ends. Germline V gene sequence: CDR1 SGHVS, CDR2 FQNEAQ. The CDR3 sequence is 15 residues long. The CDR3 sequence: CASSSRQGLGGELFF. The CDR3 region has the DNA TGTGCCAGCAGCTCCCGACAGGGACTGGGCGGGGAGCTGTTTTTT.

The chain carries TRBV11-1 and TRBJ1-1; D remains ambiguous. Looked up from germline, CDR1 is SGHAT and CDR2 is FQDESV (reference sequence). Trimming removed 2 bases from V and 0 bases from J, with 7 bases in between. The CDR3 has 14 amino acids. CDR3 DNA: TGTGCCAGCAGCTTACAGAGAATGAACACTGAAGCTTTCTTT. Amino acid sequence: CASSLQRMNTEAFF.

The rearrangement links TRBV21-1 to TRBJ2-3; TRBD2, the table's D call, was not compared with the DNA. TRBV21-1 is described as a pseudogene. The CDR3 contains 17 residues. The CDR3 DNA reads TGTGCCAGCAGCGGCAAGCGGGAGGTCGTACGTGGAGATACGCAGTATTTT. It is translated as CASSGKREVVRGDTQYF.

This clone appeared once. The V call is TRBV14, the J call TRBJ2-4; 7 bases are shared with TRBD2. CDR1 is SGHDN and CDR2 is FVKESK in the germline V gene. Trimming took 0 bases from V and 0 from J; bases not matched to a gene: 8. The CDR3 runs 18 residues. CDR3 DNA sequence: TGTGCCAGCAGCCAAGATTTAGGCGGGAGACTAGCCAAAAACATTCAGTACTTC. Translating gives CASSQDLGGRLAKNIQYF.

This clone was seen just once. The chain uses TRBV5-4 and TRBJ2-7, with D possibly being TRBD1 (5 bases). The CDR3 has 14 residues. Trimming pared 4 bases from V and 1 base from J, leaving 12 bases between. The germline V gene has CDR1 SGHNT and CDR2 YYREEE (reference sequence). CDR3 protein: CASSIRVPSYEQYF. The CDR3, as DNA: TGTGCCAGCAGCATCAGGGTACCGTCCTACGAGCAGTACTTC.

V gene TRBV28 combines with J gene TRBJ1-5, with 7 bases fitting TRBD1. Unmatched junction bases numbered 9, after V lost 5 bases and J lost 2 bases. Germline CDR1 MDHEN, CDR2 SYDVKM. The length of the CDR3 is 16 residues. Here the CDR3 reads CASSPQGGHGNQPQHF. The CDR3 region has the DNA TGTGCCAGCAGTCCCCAGGGGGGTCACGGCAATCAGCCCCAGCATTTT. The variable domain in full, completed from reference TRBV28 and TRBJ1-5, reads DVKVTQSSRYLVKRTGEKVFLECVQDMDHENMFWYRQDPGLGLRLIYFSYDVKMKEKGDIPEGYSVSREKKERFSLILESASTNQTSMYLCASSPQGGHGNQPQHFGDGTRLSIL.

This clone has just one count. The chain recombines TRBV2 with TRBJ2-7, with unresolved D. The CDR3 is made up of 15 amino acids. V was cut by 4 bases and J by 6 bases, with 19 bases left in between. Germline values: CDR1 SNHLY, CDR2 FYNNEI. The CDR3 DNA sequence: TGTGCCAGCAGTGTCTTGCGGACGCTCAACTCCGAGCAGTACTTC. It translates to CASSVLRTLNSEQYF.

The chain links TRBV18 to TRBJ2-1, with D hard to call. Germline CDR1 is KGHSH and CDR2 is LQKENI. The CDR3 consists of 13 residues. Trimming took 6 bases from V and 10 from J, leaving 16 bases between them. The CDR3 DNA is TGTGCCAGCTCGCCCGATTATTTGTACGAGCAGTTCTTC. Protein: CASSPDYLYEQFF. The full variable domain, in which reference TRBV18 and TRBJ2-1 provide the parts outside the CDR3, is NAGVMQNPRHLVRRRGQEARLRCSPMKGHSHVYWYRQLPEEGLKFMVYLQKENIIDESGMPKERFSAEFPKEGPSILRIQQVVRGDSAAYFCASSPDYLYEQFFGPGTRLTVL.

The rearrangement uses TRBV10-2 and TRBJ2-5; D remains unclear. The V end was cut by 2 bases, the J end by 5 bases, with 9 bases between. The CDR3 is 13 amino acids. The germline V gene has CDR1 WSHSY and CDR2 SAAADI. The CDR3 spells CASSERNRETQYF. The CDR3 nucleotides read TGCGCCAGCAGTGAGCGTAATCGGGAGACCCAGTACTTC.

This chain connects TRBV21-1 to TRBJ2-1; TRBD1 was called by the table and not checked on the DNA. TRBV21-1 constitutes a pseudogene. CDR3 length: 17 amino acids. The CDR3 is CASSKKGTVPPYNEQFF. CDR3 in DNA: TGTGCCAGCAGCAAAAAAGGGACAGTCCCACCTTACAATGAGCAGTTCTTC.

The CDR3 coding sequence is TGTGCCAGCAGCGTAACTAGCGCCAGCACAGATACGCAGTATTTT. Translation gives CASSVTSASTDTQYF. The chain joins TRBV9 to TRBJ2-3, with 7 bases that match TRBD2. From germline, CDR1 is SGDLS and CDR2 YYNGEE. The junction had 2 bases not matched to a gene; V was cut back by 1 base and J by 0 bases. The length of the CDR3 is 15 residues.

For this clone: Other DNA sequences within the sample encode an identical CDR3. This chain uses TRBV7-3 with TRBJ2-1; maybe TRBD1 (5 bases). V was clipped by 5 bases and J by 2 bases, with 10 bases between them. Germline lookup yields CDR1 SGHTA and CDR2 FQGTGA. The CDR3 loop spans 14 amino acids. This chain's CDR3 is CASSPGQTYNEQFF. For the CDR3, the DNA is TGTGCCAGCAGCCCTGGACAAACCTACAATGAGCAGTTCTTC.

The gene calls are TRBV11-2 and TRBJ2-7, with D possibly matching TRBD1 (6 bases). Germline V gene data show CDR1 as SGHAT and CDR2 as FQNNGV. This CDR3 contains 17 residues. With 1 base removed from V and 6 bases from J, the gap between germline ends came to 22 bases. The CDR3 region is CASSLGSSWTAAGEQYF. In DNA form, the CDR3 reads TGTGCCAGCAGCTTAGGATCTAGTTGGACAGCGGCCGGCGAGCAGTACTTC.

The rearrangement joins TRBV11-2 to TRBJ2-7; D is unresolved. The CDR3 runs to 12 residues. V lost 7 bases to trimming and J lost 1 base, with 8 bases between them. CDR1 and CDR2 (germline): SGHAT, FQNNGV. CDR3 protein: CASTAISYEQYF. The CDR3 coding sequence is TGTGCCAGCACCGCAATTTCCTACGAGCAGTACTTC. Variable domain in full (rest from reference TRBV11-2 and TRBJ2-7): EAGVAQSPRYKIIEKRQSVAFWCNPISGHATLYWYQQILGQGPKLLIQFQNNGVVDDSQLPKDRFSAERLKGVDSTLKIQPAKLEDSAVYLCASTAISYEQYFGPGTRLTVT.

In DNA, the CDR3 is TGTGCCAGTACCAAACAGGGGACCGGGGAGCTGTTTTTT. It codes for CASTKQGTGELFF. This chain connects TRBV19 to TRBJ2-2; 7 bases align to TRBD1. This CDR3 is 13 amino acids long. The V segment lost 7 bases and the J segment 5 bases; nucleotides outside the gene matches: 4. Germline loops: CDR1 LNHDA, CDR2 SQIVND (reference sequence).

The rearrangement joins TRBV28 to TRBJ1-1; D not resolved. V dropped 6 bases and J dropped 7 bases, with 6 bases sitting between them. CDR3 length: 10 residues. Germline CDR1 is MDHEN and CDR2 is SYDVKM. The CDR3 protein is CASRQGEAFF. CDR3 DNA: TGTGCCAGCAGGCAAGGTGAAGCTTTCTTT.

The chain combines TRBV6-5 with TRBJ2-1; D is undetermined. This CDR3 comprises 15 residues. In germline, CDR1 is MNHEY, CDR2 SVGAGI. V gave up 6 bases and J gave up 6 bases, with 18 bases separating them. CDR3 DNA sequence: TGTGCCAGCAGACCACGGAACAGACCAGGCAATGAGCAGTTCTTC. Its protein product is CASRPRNRPGNEQFF.